This TCR beta chain was retrieved from a study of cytomegalovirus exposure and HLA in healthy donors. Whole-study context: In a later analysis, the 120 or so validation repertoires were reported to have used the same platform as the 600 to 700 first-cohort repertoires.

There are 13 residues in the CDR3. Trimming removed 8 bases at V and 1 base at J, with 8 bases between. Per germline, CDR1 MNHEY and CDR2 SMNVEV (reference sequence). With respect to this clone: Its cognate antigen is unknown.

Overall study findings and caveats: The study designated fewer than 200 TCR beta chains cytomegalovirus-associated. According to reports, the classifier identified cytomegalovirus status with high specificity and sensitivity.

Repertoires were generated with immunoSEQ multiplex PCR, while TCRdb's copy carries only in-frame clones and drops some. The sample contains about 120,000 clones, about 84% of which appear only once. The rearrangement joins TRBV27 to TRBJ2-2; D uncertain. Source material: PBMCs. The TCR originated in a young woman in good health and CMV-seronegative. The CDR3: CASAARNTGELFF. The CDR3 DNA is TGTGCCAGCGCGGCTCGGAACACCGGGGAGCTGTTTTTT.